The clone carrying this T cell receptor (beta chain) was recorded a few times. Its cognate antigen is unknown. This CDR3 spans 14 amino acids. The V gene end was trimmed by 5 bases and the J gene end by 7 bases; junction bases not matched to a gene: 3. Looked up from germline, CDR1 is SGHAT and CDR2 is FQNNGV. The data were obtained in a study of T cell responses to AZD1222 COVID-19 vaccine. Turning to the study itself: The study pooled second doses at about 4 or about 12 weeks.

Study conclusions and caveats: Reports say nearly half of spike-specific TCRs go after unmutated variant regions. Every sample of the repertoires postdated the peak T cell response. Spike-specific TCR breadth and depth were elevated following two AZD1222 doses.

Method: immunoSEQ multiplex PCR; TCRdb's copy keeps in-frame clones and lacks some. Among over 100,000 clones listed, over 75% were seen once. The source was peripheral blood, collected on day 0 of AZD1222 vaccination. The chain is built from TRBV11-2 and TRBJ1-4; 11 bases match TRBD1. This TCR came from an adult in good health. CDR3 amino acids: CASSHGQGAEKLFF. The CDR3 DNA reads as TGTGCCAGCAGCCACGGACAGGGGGCTGAAAAACTGTTTTTT.